One TCR beta chain is described in this entry. Sequencing relied on a cDNA template that was reverse transcribed from extracted RNA. Using immunoSEQ multiplex PCR, the repertoire was profiled, and TCRdb retains in-frame clones only, with some absent. Found here are 150,000 to 200,000 clones, approximately 67% of them singletons; the top ten hold 1.3%. The CDR3 runs 14 residues. Trimming cost V 4 bases and J 0 bases, with 13 bases left between them. The germline CDR1 and CDR2 sequences are SQVTM and ANQGSEA. This sample stems from a study of CD8+ T cells in alopecia areata. Treatment here: oral pan-JAK inhibitor, 5-10 mg twice daily.

This sample comprised CD4+ T cells sorted from blood, obtained around week 49, from a patient treated with tofacitinib. The chain recombines TRBV29-1 with TRBJ2-7; tentative D call: TRBD1 (5 bases). The clonotype comes from a human donor with alopecia areata. The CDR3 DNA reads as TGCAGCGTTGCCAGGGATGTCCCCTCCTACGAGCAGTACTTC. Residues: CSVARDVPSYEQYF.